This TCR beta chain was sequenced in a study of Ad26.COV2.S vaccination and SARS-CoV-2 variants (dated by TCRdb to the early 2020s). For the wider study: Vaccine-arm donors came from COV1001, a multicentre, randomized, double-blind, placebo-controlled phase I-IIa trial of Ad26.COV2.S in healthy adults. Dosing of Ad26.COV2.S was intramuscular, at either 5x10^10 or 1x10^11 viral particles, delivered as one shot or as two shots spaced 56 days apart. TCRbeta repertoire sequencing was used to assess the specificity and breadth of SARS-CoV-2-reactive T cell receptors after Ad26.COV2.S vaccination. A total of 32 samples were included in the TCR-sequenced set, comprising 19 Ad26.COV2.S vaccine recipients, 5 placebo recipients and 8 SARS-CoV-2 convalescent individuals. Trial participants were randomized into five groups of five, in which low-dose or high-dose Ad26.COV2.S was given once or twice, or placebo was given on both occasions. Investigators remained blinded to trial group allocation during experiments and outcome assessment. What the authors observed across the whole study: Vaccine and placebo recipients had similar non-spike TCR breadth, a finding consistent with the vaccine containing only spike. The study lacked the statistical power to compare responses across vaccine doses or regimens. Ad26.COV2.S recipients had higher spike-specific TCR breadth than placebo recipients (P = 0.0014). After vaccination, substantial breadth of spike-specific CD8+ and CD4+ T cell responses was reported. According to the authors, total T cell responses may have been underestimated by the TCR breadth and depth analyses.

Including the terminal cysteine and phenylalanine, the CDR3 comprises 16 residues. The DNA shown is the 48-base CDR3, in frame from base 1. V is clipped by 0 bases and J by 0 bases, and the sequence between their germline boundaries is 11 bases long. CDR1 and CDR2 are drawn from the germline V gene (reference sequence): LGHDT, YNNKEL. What the treatment or condition label conveys for this sample: about 20 received Ad26.COV2.S at low or high dose, single or two shots; a few received placebo; per-sample allocation not given. Repertoires of vaccine and placebo recipients were sequenced from samples taken on day 63 after the first injection. Cohort 1b enrolled about 25 adults aged 18-55 years at a single site in Boston, USA, between 29 July and 7 August 2020. As a vaccine, Ad26.COV2.S was a replication-incompetent adenovirus type 26 vector that expressed a prefusion-stabilized SARS-CoV-2 spike protein derived from the original Wuhan strain.

The immunoSEQ Assay was the method used to sequence TCRbeta CDR3 regions. After extraction, genomic DNA underwent amplification by bias-controlled multiplex PCR, followed by high-throughput sequencing. For the original study's pipeline: To quantify the absolute abundance of every unique TCRbeta CDR3 region, sequences were collapsed and filtered. T cell fraction was estimated by normalizing TCRbeta template counts to usable DNA, with usable DNA measured through amplification of reference genes found in all nucleated cells. Repertoire TCRs were annotated as SARS-CoV-2-specific when V gene, CDR3 amino acid sequence and J gene were exactly matched to a known reactive TCR set. The reference SARS-CoV-2 TCR set was derived from MIRA and filtered for enrichment in COVID-19-positive ImmuneCODE repertoires, a step that removed public or cross-reactive TCRs. Based on the MIRA antigens, annotated TCRs were further analysed at the level of specific ORF or position within ORF. Depth was the summed frequency of annotated unique rearrangements, while breadth was defined as annotated unique rearrangements over total unique productive rearrangements. Two-sided Wilcoxon rank-sum tests were applied when comparing TCR breadth between groups. TCRdb took over this immuneACCESS table, retaining in-frame rearrangements with V and J assigned. Such tables are incomplete; in checked studies, under half of the missing clones stem from an unresolved V gene, and the remainder is unexplained. Clonal size and the V and J genes are those of that table, whereas D and trimming came from the DNA. The sample profile shows roughly 410,000 clones; 83% of them were found once. The top ten clonotypes cover nearly 7.5% of the sample.

As to this clone: Its recognized antigen is unknown. No much larger clone exists at a distance of one base, and base qualities are not known.

The rearranged segments are TRBV3-1 (or the pseudogene TRBV3-2) and TRBJ1-1; TRBD1 is perhaps the D gene, given 5 matching bases. This specimen was peripheral blood, taken in a trial of Ad26.COV2.S vaccine versus placebo. The receptor comes from a person between 18 and 59 years old who received the Ad26.COV2.S COVID-19 vaccine or a placebo. The CDR3 amino acid sequence is: CASSQDWGVMNTEAFF. The DNA sequence follows: TGTGCCAGCAGCCAAGATTGGGGGGTTATGAACACTGAAGCTTTCTTT.